The 14 T cell receptor beta chains given below trace back to one sample, sequenced in a study of T cell changes during pregnancy in multiple sclerosis. Profiling relied on immunoSEQ multiplex PCR, and the TCRdb table lists in-frame clones only, not all of them. Among about 40,000 clones, 92% were seen once, and the ten largest hold less than 0.8%. The sample in question was CD4+ T cells from peripheral blood mononuclear cells, obtained in the third trimester of pregnancy. Receptors were obtained from a female donor with multiple sclerosis, enrolled in a pregnancy study.

The chain carries TRBV7-6 and TRBJ2-4, with D possibly matching TRBD1 (5 bases). The V end lost 1 base, the J end lost 0 bases, and 16 bases lay between the germline ends. In germline, CDR1 is SGHVS, CDR2 FNYEAQ. CDR3 length: 18 amino acids. In DNA, the CDR3 is TGTGCCAGCAGCTTAGGGATTTTTAGGGGCTTAGCCAAAAACATTCAGTACTTC. It codes for CASSLGIFRGLAKNIQYF.

This rearrangement joins TRBV28 to TRBJ1-4; 7 bases fit TRBD1. The CDR3 totals 14 residues. Germline CDR1 and CDR2: MDHEN and SYDVKM. V dropped 3 bases and J dropped 5; count of bases not matched to a gene: 3. The CDR3 loop is CASSFETGNEKLFF. As DNA, the CDR3 is TGTGCCAGCAGTTTCGAGACAGGGAATGAAAAACTGTTTTTT.

This sequence joins TRBV6-1 and TRBJ1-1; D possibly corresponds to TRBD1 (6 bases). Germline CDR1 and CDR2: MNHNS and SASEGT. This CDR3 contains 17 residues. The V gene lost 1 base and the J gene lost 5 bases, with 20 bases spanning the gap. This chain's CDR3 is CASSEDGRGARRTEAFF. The CDR3, as DNA: TGTGCCAGCAGTGAAGATGGCCGGGGGGCGCGGAGGACTGAAGCTTTCTTT.

The chain has TRBV7-4 and TRBJ2-5, with 11 bases identical to TRBD2. The CDR3 length is 17 residues. Germline V gene lookup returns CDR1 SGHVT and CDR2 SQSDAQ. V lost 5 bases and J lost 7; bases outside the gene matches: 15. CDR3 region: CASSLRTSGLWDGTQYF. The CDR3 nucleotides read TGTGCCAGCAGCCTACGGACTAGCGGGTTGTGGGACGGGACCCAGTACTTC.

The chain employs TRBV5-1 and TRBJ2-1; perhaps TRBD2 as D (5 bases). The germline V and J ends were trimmed by 0 bases and 6 bases, with 13 bases remaining between them. The CDR3 covers 15 residues. Per the germline V gene, CDR1 is SGHRS and CDR2 is YFSETQ. In nucleotides, the CDR3 is TGCGCCAGCAGCTTGGGGCTAGCTATTCGCAATGAGCAGTTCTTC. Translated, it gives CASSLGLAIRNEQFF.

This chain joins TRBV10-3 and TRBJ2-4; TRBD1 agrees at 7 bases. The trim removed 10 bases at V and 0 bases at J, leaving 12 bases unmatched. CDR3 length: 16 residues. Germline-derived CDR1 and CDR2 are ENHRY and SYGVKD. The CDR3 coding sequence is TGTGCCACGACTTCGGCAGGGGGTTTAGCCAAAAACATTCAGTACTTC. Its protein is CATTSAGGLAKNIQYF.

The table lists this clone with a count of one. The chain is built from TRBV29-1 and TRBJ2-7; 7 bases are shared with TRBD1. V trimming: 7 bases; J trimming: 3 bases; junction bases outside the gene matches: 9. CDR3 length: 13 residues. In germline, CDR1 is SQVTM, CDR2 ANQGSEA. This CDR3 reads CSASSTGNYEQYF. The CDR3, as DNA: TGCAGCGCCTCGTCGACAGGGAACTACGAGCAGTACTTC.

The rearrangement links TRBV4-1 to TRBJ2-1; 10 bases match TRBD2. The J segment lost 8 bases and the V segment lost 2 bases, leaving 15 bases of the junction unmatched. This CDR3 contains 18 residues. The germline V gene has CDR1 MGHRA and CDR2 YSYEKL. The CDR3 nucleotides read TGCGCCAGCAGCCAATTTCGACTAGCGGGCCCAACGATCGATGAGCAGTTCTTC. This gives the protein CASSQFRLAGPTIDEQFF.

V is TRBV7-9 and J is TRBJ1-1; 7 bases are a match to TRBD1. Looked up from germline, CDR1 is SEHNR and CDR2 is FQNEAQ (reference sequence). V lost 0 bases, J lost 9 bases, and 13 bases stayed unmatched. The CDR3 loop spans 16 amino acids. CDR3 in DNA: TGTGCCAGCAGCTTAGCCTCTACCGGGACAGCTATTCAAGCTTTCTTT. Translating gives CASSLASTGTAIQAFF.

This chain's CDR3 is CASSYPGQGNTEAFF. The CDR3 DNA sequence: TGTGCCAGCAGTTACCCCGGACAGGGGAACACTGAAGCTTTCTTT. This chain connects TRBV6-5 to TRBJ1-1; 8 bases map to TRBD1. CDR3 length: 15 amino acids. Trimming at V came to 2 bases and at J to 1 base, leaving 3 bases not matched to a gene. Germline CDR1 reads MNHEY; CDR2 reads SVGAGI.

As DNA, the CDR3 is TGTGCCAGCAGCTTAGCCCCCAGATCCGCCTACAATGAGCAGTTCTTC. Its translation: CASSLAPRSAYNEQFF. The chain employs TRBV7-3 and TRBJ2-1; D is uncertain. CDR1 SGHTA and CDR2 FQGTGA come from the germline V gene. The ends were cut back, 2 bases at V and 2 bases at J, with 13 bases in the middle. CDR3 length equals 16 residues.

The chain joins TRBV7-9 to TRBJ2-2; D possibly corresponds to TRBD1 (6 bases). V lost 3 bases and J 1 base, leaving 9 bases between the germline ends. The CDR3 contains 15 residues. Germline V CDR1 and CDR2: SEHNR, FQNEAQ (reference sequence). CDR3 in DNA: TGTGCCAGCAGCTTCTGGGGGCTGAACACCGGGGAGCTGTTTTTT. Its translation: CASSFWGLNTGELFF.

This chain connects TRBV19 to TRBJ2-3; D remains ambiguous. Trimming removed 3 bases at V and 4 bases at J, with 5 bases between. CDR1 is LNHDA and CDR2 is SQIVND in the germline V gene (reference sequence). The CDR3 covers 12 residues. This CDR3 is CASSISADTQYF. DNA of the CDR3: TGTGCCAGTAGTATTTCGGCAGATACGCAGTATTTT.

The chain combines TRBV11-2 with TRBJ2-7, with D perhaps matching TRBD2 (6 bases). Trimming removed 6 bases at V and 0 bases at J, with 15 bases between. Germline values: CDR1 SGHAT, CDR2 FQNNGV. There are 15 residues in the CDR3. For the CDR3, the DNA is TGTGCCAGCAGTTCACTAGCAGGCCGCTCCTACGAGCAGTACTTC. It translates to CASSSLAGRSYEQYF.